These 4 T cell receptor beta chains share one sample of origin, sequenced in a study of blood T cell repertoires in COVID-19. Sequencing used immunoSEQ multiplex PCR; TCRdb keeps in-frame clones, though not all of them. The table includes 110,000 to 150,000 clones, around 88% detected once. What was sequenced was peripheral blood. The receptors stem from a man in his sixties with active or convalescent COVID-19.

This clone was observed once. The rearrangement joins TRBV5-1 to TRBJ1-3, with D tentatively TRBD1 (5 bases). V was pared by 0 bases and J by 2 bases, with 6 bases between. The CDR3 sequence is 14 residues long. Per the germline V gene, CDR1 is SGHRS and CDR2 is YFSETQ. The CDR3 DNA reads TGCGCCAGCAGCTTGGAACAGGCTGGAAACACCATATATTTT. This sequence encodes CASSLEQAGNTIYF.

The chain recombines TRBV7-2 with TRBJ2-3, with a possible D match to TRBD1 (6 bases). The CDR3 totals 13 residues. Germline assignment: CDR1 SGHTA and CDR2 FQGNSA. Trimming pared 1 base from V and 14 bases from J, leaving 16 bases between. The DNA for the CDR3 is TGTGCCAGCAGCTTAGGGACAGAAAACGATGCGTATTTT. This gives the protein CASSLGTENDAYF.

The chain recombines TRBV29-1 with TRBJ2-1; 10 bases are a match to TRBD2. Germline values: CDR1 SQVTM, CDR2 ANQGSEA. This CDR3 has 15 amino acids. Germline trimming cut 6 bases from V and 5 bases from J; bases unmatched to any gene: 10. The CDR3 DNA sequence: TGCAGCGTCGTTGGACTAGCGGCGCTGAACAATGAGCAGTTCTTC. Its protein product is CSVVGLAALNNEQFF.

The V call is TRBV6-4, the J call TRBJ1-2, with D perhaps TRBD1 (5 bases). The V end was cut by 3 bases, the J end by 4 bases, with 15 bases between. Per the germline V gene, CDR1 is MRHNA and CDR2 is SNTAGT. The CDR3 has 15 residues. The CDR3 DNA follows: TGTGCCAGCAGTGAGGATTTTGGGGCCTCCTATGGCTACACCTTC. It encodes CASSEDFGASYGYTF.